A selection of T cell receptor beta chains follows, all from one sample in a study of T cells after yellow fever vaccination. TCRdb redid the calling of the 5' RACE reads with MiXCR, one entry per CDR3 protein. The sample lists hundreds of thousands of distinct CDR3 sequences; under 25% were seen once. Sample: PBMCs, taken 15 days after the yellow fever booster vaccination. These receptors originate from a man between 25 and 39 years old who received the YFV17D yellow fever vaccine. Both conserved end residues are part of each CDR3. The size field is filled for only some rows; it gives once, few, many or a size class.

v_call: TRBV27; cdr3_length: 18; clone_size: few; cdr3_aa: CASSLRGNQMTLPETQYF
v_call: TRBV20-1; cdr3_length: 13; clone_size: few; cdr3_aa: CSASQGASEKLFF
v_call: TRBV29-1; cdr3_length: 17; clone_size: .; cdr3_aa: CSVEDVVRTDFYNEQFF
v_call: TRBV5-1; cdr3_length: 13; clone_size: few; cdr3_aa: CASSSTGSKTQYF
v_call: TRBV7-2; cdr3_length: 17; clone_size: .; cdr3_aa: CASTPSGGRMMNTEAFF
v_call: TRBV24-1; cdr3_length: 14; clone_size: few; cdr3_aa: CATKDGSSYNEQFF
v_call: TRBV3-1; cdr3_length: 13; clone_size: .; cdr3_aa: CASSARPPYEQYF
v_call: TRBV5-1; cdr3_length: 15; clone_size: .; cdr3_aa: CASSGLAGAPNEQFF
v_call: TRBV7-2; cdr3_length: 12; clone_size: .; cdr3_aa: CASSLGRSLLNF
v_call: TRBV20-1; cdr3_length: 13; clone_size: few; cdr3_aa: CSASGRSYNEQFF
v_call: TRBV9; cdr3_length: 17; clone_size: .; cdr3_aa: CASSPEVGTAGANVLTF
v_call: TRBV4-3; cdr3_length: 15; clone_size: few; cdr3_aa: CASSQDWGGEETQYF
v_call: TRBV7-9; cdr3_length: 14; clone_size: .; cdr3_aa: CASSLLSRADEAFF
v_call: TRBV6-1; cdr3_length: 16; clone_size: .; cdr3_aa: CASSPLGGVGADTQYF
v_call: TRBV6-5; cdr3_length: 17; clone_size: .; cdr3_aa: CASSYQGLAGVPDTQYF
v_call: TRBV29-1; cdr3_length: 11; clone_size: .; cdr3_aa: CSGGQQETQYF
v_call: TRBV27; cdr3_length: 16; clone_size: .; cdr3_aa: CASSSAGNPSYNEQFF
v_call: TRBV6-2/TRBV6-3; cdr3_length: 15; clone_size: .; cdr3_aa: CASSPSRRSYNEQFF
v_call: TRBV5-1; cdr3_length: 14; clone_size: once; cdr3_aa: CASRASGKTDTQYF
v_call: TRBV19; cdr3_length: 14; clone_size: .; cdr3_aa: CASTSGLSPNEQFF
v_call: TRBV12-3/TRBV12-4; cdr3_length: 13; clone_size: .; cdr3_aa: CASSSQRDQPQHF
v_call: TRBV7-9; cdr3_length: 13; clone_size: .; cdr3_aa: CASATGSYNEQFF
v_call: TRBV29-1; cdr3_length: 11; clone_size: .; cdr3_aa: CSVLRADTQYF
v_call: TRBV27; cdr3_length: 15; clone_size: .; cdr3_aa: CASSLLAGSTYEQYF
v_call: TRBV7-8; cdr3_length: 16; clone_size: few; cdr3_aa: CASSLAGTGGVEGYTF
v_call: TRBV29-1; cdr3_length: 14; clone_size: few; cdr3_aa: CSVWDRGRRTEAFF
v_call: TRBV15; cdr3_length: 11; clone_size: .; cdr3_aa: CATSRANEQFF
v_call: TRBV20-1; cdr3_length: 13; clone_size: .; cdr3_aa: CSARETSGRVEYF
v_call: TRBV6-1; cdr3_length: 16; clone_size: few; cdr3_aa: CASSLPRTILQETQYF
v_call: TRBV6-5; cdr3_length: 15; clone_size: few; cdr3_aa: CASSYPGPNGGELFF
v_call: TRBV5-8; cdr3_length: 15; clone_size: once; cdr3_aa: CASSSPGQSTHEQYF
v_call: TRBV12-3/TRBV12-4; cdr3_length: 14; clone_size: few; cdr3_aa: CASRPGPQGAEQYF
v_call: TRBV11-2; cdr3_length: 12; clone_size: .; cdr3_aa: CASSAEGDIQYF
v_call: TRBV20-1; cdr3_length: 13; clone_size: .; cdr3_aa: CSARGTGIYEQYF
v_call: TRBV11-2; cdr3_length: 19; clone_size: few; cdr3_aa: CASSALDRVVGTRAETQYF
v_call: TRBV4-1; cdr3_length: 15; clone_size: .; cdr3_aa: CASSGGTSGQETQYF
v_call: TRBV4-3; cdr3_length: 15; clone_size: .; cdr3_aa: CASSQGGSDKNIQYF
v_call: TRBV10-1; cdr3_length: 15; clone_size: few; cdr3_aa: CASSEEGRGYNEQFF
v_call: TRBV12-3/TRBV12-4; cdr3_length: 14; clone_size: .; cdr3_aa: CASRLQGNNSPLHF
v_call: TRBV20-1; cdr3_length: 14; clone_size: .; cdr3_aa: CSASQGRVNYGYTF
v_call: TRBV4-3; cdr3_length: 16; clone_size: .; cdr3_aa: CASSQRLAGVVGELFF
v_call: TRBV7-9; cdr3_length: 16; clone_size: few; cdr3_aa: CASSLIRVEGDTEAFF
v_call: TRBV3-1; cdr3_length: 16; clone_size: .; cdr3_aa: CASSRRPGTGDEKLFF
v_call: TRBV5-1; cdr3_length: 14; clone_size: few; cdr3_aa: CASSPPDTTGELFF
v_call: TRBV6-2/TRBV6-3; cdr3_length: 14; clone_size: .; cdr3_aa: CASSPAGSESKQYF
v_call: TRBV9; cdr3_length: 15; clone_size: .; cdr3_aa: CASSVGVILSYGYTF
v_call: TRBV7-3; cdr3_length: 13; clone_size: few; cdr3_aa: CASSLDRDGGYTF
v_call: TRBV30; cdr3_length: 13; clone_size: .; cdr3_aa: CAWSLSPWETQYF
v_call: TRBV28; cdr3_length: 15; clone_size: .; cdr3_aa: CASSPDRGSNQPQHF
v_call: TRBV5-1; cdr3_length: 13; clone_size: few; cdr3_aa: CASSYQAGPEQFF
v_call: TRBV4-2; cdr3_length: 17; clone_size: .; cdr3_aa: CASSPPEARYSYNEQFF